This TCR beta chain was identified in a study of blood T cell repertoires in COVID-19. Data came from immunoSEQ multiplex PCR; TCRdb stores just in-frame clones and leaves some out. The sample yields about 180,000 clones, 86% seen once. CDR1 and CDR2 (germline): LGHNA, YNFKEQ. This CDR3 comprises 16 residues. The trim removed 0 bases at V and 2 bases at J, leaving 4 bases unmatched. The specimen was peripheral blood. The rearrangement uses TRBV4-2 and TRBJ2-5; TRBD2 matches at 9 bases. This TCR derives from a man aged 50 to 59 with active or convalescent COVID-19. CDR3 in amino acids: CASSQDTAGGQETQYF. In DNA, the CDR3 is TGTGCCAGCAGCCAAGATACAGCGGGGGGACAAGAGACCCAGTACTTC.